This T cell receptor beta chain is from a study of blood T cell repertoires in COVID-19. Background on the study: Whether acute or convalescent, the COVID-19 samples came from the United States, Italy and Spain. PBMCs, B-cell-depleted T cells, or T cells were the source of the cDNA or gDNA that made up the material.

CDR3 length: 15 residues. Germline V gene sequence: CDR1 SGHNT, CDR2 YYREEE (reference sequence). V lost 3 bases and J lost 5; bases outside the gene matches: 4. In the source study's methods: Scientists estimated how many nucleated cells there were by amplifying reference gene primers. Profiling relied on immunoSEQ multiplex PCR, and the TCRdb table lists in-frame clones only, not all of them. V, J and clone size are those of that table, while D and trimming were read from the DNA. The sample has 45,000 to 70,000 clones; 82% are singletons. The sequence was collected from a woman aged 80 or over with acute or convalescent COVID-19. J is TRBJ1-5 and V is TRBV5-4; 11 nucleotides agree with TRBD1. Sequencing input: peripheral blood. The CDR3 DNA is TGTGCCAGCAGCTCCGGGACAGGGGGGGATCAGCCCCAGCATTTT. Its translation is CASSSGTGGDQPQHF. Full variable domain (rest looked up from reference TRBV5-4 and TRBJ1-5): ETGVTQSPTHLIKTRGQQVTLRCSSQSGHNTVSWYQQALGQGPQFIFQYYREEENGRGNFPPRFSGLQFPNYSSELNVNALELDDSALYLCASSSGTGGDQPQHFGDGTRLSIL.